This TCR beta chain was identified in a study of tumor-infiltrating lymphocytes in oesophageal squamous cell carcinoma. Judged by abundance, this clonotype is medium-sized. A read error may explain this, as a much larger clone is one base away. The germline V gene has CDR1 SGHTA and CDR2 FQGNSA. This CDR3 region has 13 residues. The V gene lost 5 bases and the J gene lost 11 bases, with 18 bases spanning the gap. TCRdb reprocessed the PCR reads with MiXCR, giving one entry per CDR3 protein. This table has about 15,000 distinct CDR3 sequences, around half appearing once. This sequence originates from a male donor with esophageal squamous cell carcinoma. The chain combines TRBV7-2 with TRBJ2-5, with a possible D match to TRBD2 (5 bases). The specimen sequenced was blood. The DNA of the CDR3 is TGTGCCAGCAGCCGCGGGCGGCGAAATGAGCAGTACTTC. Residues: CASSRGRRNEQYF. Using reference TRBV7-2 and TRBJ2-5 for the parts outside the CDR3, the full variable domain is GAGVSQSPSNKVTEKGKDVELRCDPISGHTALYWYRQSLGQGLEFLIYFQGNSAPDKSGLPSDRFSAERTGGSVSTLTIQRTQQEDSAVYLCASSRGRRNEQYFGPGTRLLVL.